These T cell receptor beta chains were read from a single sample in a study of control samples from healthy donors and cancer patients. TCRdb keeps only in-frame clones here, not all; method: immunoSEQ multiplex PCR. Of about 92,000 clones listed, 82% are singletons. Sequences were obtained from blood. The receptors shown here come from a woman aged 55 to 70 in good health. Each CDR3 is given without its conserved first and last residue. D genes are given only for firm matches.

d_call | j_call | v_call | cdr3_aa
TRBD1 | TRBJ1-4 | TRBV7-9 | ASSGQGRQLEKLF
TRBD1 | TRBJ1-3 | TRBV7-2 | ASSSGTAGNTIY
NA | TRBJ1-5 | TRBV3-1/TRBV3-2 | ASSQGQGNQPQH
TRBD2 | TRBJ2-1 | TRBV9 | ASSVGERGGPNEQF
NA | TRBJ1-1 | TRBV28 | ASTQKRSGVRDTEAF
TRBD1 | TRBJ1-5 | TRBV4-3 | ASSQEQGANQPQH
NA | TRBJ1-3 | TRBV4-1 | ASSPGVAFSGNTIY
TRBD1 | TRBJ1-2 | TRBV5-6 | ASTILDRGTYGYT
NA | TRBJ1-1 | TRBV27 | ASKPGLAAEAF
TRBD1 | TRBJ1-6 | TRBV14 | ASSSPGQGHSPLH
NA | TRBJ1-2 | TRBV4-2 | ASSQDATGTFYGYT
TRBD2 | TRBJ2-1 | TRBV11-3 | ASSLALAGAYNEQF
TRBD2 | TRBJ2-3 | TRBV7-7 | ASSQGLAGAGDTQY
NA | TRBJ2-3 | TRBV2 | ASSEGAKGGDTQY
NA | TRBJ1-1 | TRBV7-2 | ASSLTANTEAF
NA | TRBJ2-2 | TRBV11-2 | ASSYQQKNTGELF
NA | TRBJ1-2 | TRBV19 | ASSIQTTGGYT
TRBD2 | TRBJ2-7 | TRBV7-2 | ASSVSGTSPYEQY
NA | TRBJ2-2 | TRBV5-1 | ASSLEGGNTGELF
TRBD1 | TRBJ2-7 | TRBV5-4 | ASSSGTERSYEQY
NA | TRBJ2-3 | TRBV7-2 | ASSLFSDTQY
NA | TRBJ2-7 | TRBV11-2 | ASSSDFYEQY
TRBD2 | TRBJ2-2 | TRBV29-1 | SVGGRPARELAGRRTGELF
TRBD1 | TRBJ1-4 | TRBV6-5 | ASSDRVEKLF
TRBD1 | TRBJ2-2 | TRBV4-1 | ASSQPRGMNTGELF
NA | TRBJ2-6 | TRBV19 | ASSSAGAGANVLT
TRBD1 | TRBJ1-4 | TRBV5-5 | ASSQGQATNEKLF
NA | TRBJ1-4 | TRBV18 | ASSPSGLSEEKLF
TRBD1 | TRBJ1-2 | TRBV28 | ASSFPRGRFDYGYT
NA | TRBJ1-3 | TRBV19 | ASSMVGSYGNTIY
NA | TRBJ2-7 | TRBV5-8 | ASSKGLFYEQY
TRBD1 | TRBJ2-7 | TRBV7-2 | ASSSAGTGAYEQY
NA | TRBJ2-3 | TRBV6-5 | ASSYSGASTDTQY
TRBD2 | TRBJ2-3 | TRBV2 | ASNIAGGRTDTQY
TRBD1 | TRBJ1-1 | TRBV19 | ASVPLSGGGTEAF
NA | TRBJ2-3 | TRBV27 | ASSFPLRTKSVLSTDTQY
NA | TRBJ1-1 | TRBV10-1 | ASSESALNTEAF
NA | TRBJ1-1 | TRBV19 | ASSPSGGITNTEAF
NA | TRBJ1-2 | TRBV5-8 | ASSLNGRMGYT
TRBD1 | TRBJ1-2 | TRBV12-3/TRBV12-4 | ASSQGGVYGYT
TRBD1 | TRBJ1-1 | TRBV28 | ASSQGGLMNTEAF
TRBD1 | TRBJ1-4 | TRBV15 | ATSSRGRGPSNEKLF
NA | TRBJ1-2 | TRBV7-6 | ASSLATGPTNYGYT